This T cell receptor beta chain is drawn from a study of T-cell reconstitution after alpha-beta-depleted transplantation in children. Unique molecular identifiers were used in preparing the TCRbeta library. TCRdb ran MiXCR on the PCR reads and lists one entry per CDR3 protein. The sample yields 500,000 to 750,000 distinct CDR3 sequences, approximately 13% seen once. Overall study findings and caveats: Surviving thymic progenitors and recipient T cells were the source of high TCRbeta diversity at day 60 in some patients.

V was trimmed by 6 bases and J by 4 bases, leaving 19 bases between them. Germline loops: CDR1 SQVTM, CDR2 ANQGSEA. This CDR3 has 14 amino acids. This clonotype came up a few times. The target antigen is unknown. The TCR comes from a male patient under 18 who had a stem cell transplant for acute myeloid leukemia, so the T cells may come from the graft donor. The input for sequencing was PBMCs, mostly from graft donor cells, taken 360 days after TCRalphabeta/CD19-depleted stem cell transplant. The chain has TRBV29-1 and TRBJ2-7, with D tentatively TRBD2 (6 bases). The CDR3 coding sequence is TGCAGCGTACACCGGGGGATTCTCAGATACGAGCAGTACTTC. This sequence encodes CSVHRGILRYEQYF.